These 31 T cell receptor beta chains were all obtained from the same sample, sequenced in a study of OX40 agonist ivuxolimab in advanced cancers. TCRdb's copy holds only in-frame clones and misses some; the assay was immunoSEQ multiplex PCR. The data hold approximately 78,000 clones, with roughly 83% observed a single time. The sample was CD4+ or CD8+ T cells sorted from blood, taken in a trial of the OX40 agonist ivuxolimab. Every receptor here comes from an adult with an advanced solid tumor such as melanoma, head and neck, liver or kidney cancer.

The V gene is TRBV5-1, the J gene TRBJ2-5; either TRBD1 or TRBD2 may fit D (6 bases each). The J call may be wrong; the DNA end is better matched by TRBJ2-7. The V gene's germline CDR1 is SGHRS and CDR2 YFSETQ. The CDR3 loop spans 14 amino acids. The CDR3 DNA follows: TGCGCCAGCACCTATACCTGGGGGGCCGACGAGCAGTACTTC. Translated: CASTYTWGADEQYF.

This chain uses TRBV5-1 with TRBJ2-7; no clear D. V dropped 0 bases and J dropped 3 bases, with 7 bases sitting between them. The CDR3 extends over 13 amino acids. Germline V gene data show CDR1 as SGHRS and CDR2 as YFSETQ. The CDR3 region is CASSLAPSYEQYF. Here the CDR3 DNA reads TGCGCCAGCAGCTTGGCCCCGAGCTACGAGCAGTACTTC. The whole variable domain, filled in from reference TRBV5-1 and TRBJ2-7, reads KAGVTQTPRYLIKTRGQQVTLSCSPISGHRSVSWYQQTPGQGLQFLFEYFSETQRNKGNFPGRFSGRQFSNSRSEMNVSTLELGDSALYLCASSLAPSYEQYFGPGTRLTVT.

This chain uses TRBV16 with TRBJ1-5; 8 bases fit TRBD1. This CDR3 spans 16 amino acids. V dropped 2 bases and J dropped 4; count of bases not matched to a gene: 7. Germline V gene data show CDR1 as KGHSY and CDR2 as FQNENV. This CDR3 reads CASSQPTGAGNQPQHF. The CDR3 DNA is TGTGCCAGCAGCCAACCGACAGGGGCAGGAAATCAGCCCCAGCATTTT.

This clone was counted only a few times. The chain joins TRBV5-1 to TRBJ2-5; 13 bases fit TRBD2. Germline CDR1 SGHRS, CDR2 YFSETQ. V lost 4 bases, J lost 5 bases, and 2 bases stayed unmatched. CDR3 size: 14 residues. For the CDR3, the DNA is TGCGCCAGCAGCGCGGGACTAGCGGGGGAGACCCAGTACTTC. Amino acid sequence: CASSAGLAGETQYF.

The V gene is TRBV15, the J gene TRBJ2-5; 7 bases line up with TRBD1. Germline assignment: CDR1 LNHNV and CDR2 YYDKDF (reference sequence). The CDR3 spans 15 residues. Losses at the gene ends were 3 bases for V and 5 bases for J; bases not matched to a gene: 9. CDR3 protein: CATSSEGRGSETQYF. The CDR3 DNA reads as TGTGCCACCAGCAGTGAGGGCAGGGGGTCGGAGACCCAGTACTTC.

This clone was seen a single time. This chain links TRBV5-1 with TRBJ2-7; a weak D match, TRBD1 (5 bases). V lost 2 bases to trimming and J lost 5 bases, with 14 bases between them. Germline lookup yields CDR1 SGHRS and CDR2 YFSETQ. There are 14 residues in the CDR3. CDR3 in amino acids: CASSLVDSLDEQYF. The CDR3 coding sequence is TGCGCCAGCAGCTTAGTAGACAGCTTAGACGAGCAGTACTTC. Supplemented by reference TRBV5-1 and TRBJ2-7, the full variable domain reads KAGVTQTPRYLIKTRGQQVTLSCSPISGHRSVSWYQQTPGQGLQFLFEYFSETQRNKGNFPGRFSGRQFSNSRSEMNVSTLELGDSALYLCASSLVDSLDEQYFGPGTRLTVT.

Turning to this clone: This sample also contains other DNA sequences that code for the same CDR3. The CDR3: CASSYPREQYF. The CDR3 bases are TGTGCCAGCAGCTACCCCAGGGAGCAGTACTTC. V usage is TRBV6-5 and J usage is TRBJ2-7, with D unresolved. The CDR3 has 11 amino acids. Germline assignment: CDR1 MNHEY and CDR2 SVGAGI. Trimming cost V 6 bases and J 7 bases, with 10 bases left between them.

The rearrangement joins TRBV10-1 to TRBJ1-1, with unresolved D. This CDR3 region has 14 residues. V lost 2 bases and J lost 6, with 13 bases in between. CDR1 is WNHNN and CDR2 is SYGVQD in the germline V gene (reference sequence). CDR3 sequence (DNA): TGCGCCAGCAGTGAGCTCGGCAAGTCGGCTGAAGCTTTCTTT. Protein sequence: CASSELGKSAEAFF.

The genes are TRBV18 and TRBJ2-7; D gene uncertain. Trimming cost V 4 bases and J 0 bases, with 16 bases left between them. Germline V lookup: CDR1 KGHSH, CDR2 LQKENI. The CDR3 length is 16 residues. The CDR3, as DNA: TGTGCCAGCTCACAGCCGGCAGTTTTGGGCTCCTACGAGCAGTACTTC. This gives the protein CASSQPAVLGSYEQYF. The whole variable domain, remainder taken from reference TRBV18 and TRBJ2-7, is NAGVMQNPRHLVRRRGQEARLRCSPMKGHSHVYWYRQLPEEGLKFMVYLQKENIIDESGMPKERFSAEFPKEGPSILRIQQVVRGDSAAYFCASSQPAVLGSYEQYFGPGTRLTVT.

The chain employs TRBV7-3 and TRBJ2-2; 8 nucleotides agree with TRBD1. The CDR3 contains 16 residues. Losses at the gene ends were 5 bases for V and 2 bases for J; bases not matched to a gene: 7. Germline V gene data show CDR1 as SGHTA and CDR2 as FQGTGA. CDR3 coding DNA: TGTGCCAGCAGCCGTACAGGGGGTTCAAACACCGGGGAGCTGTTTTTT. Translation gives CASSRTGGSNTGELFF.

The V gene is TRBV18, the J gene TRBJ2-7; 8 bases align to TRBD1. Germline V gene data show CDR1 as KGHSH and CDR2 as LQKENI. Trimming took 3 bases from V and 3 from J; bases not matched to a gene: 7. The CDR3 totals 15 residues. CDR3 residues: CASSPGTGNYYEQYF. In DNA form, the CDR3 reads TGTGCCAGCTCACCCGGGACAGGTAACTACTACGAGCAGTACTTC.

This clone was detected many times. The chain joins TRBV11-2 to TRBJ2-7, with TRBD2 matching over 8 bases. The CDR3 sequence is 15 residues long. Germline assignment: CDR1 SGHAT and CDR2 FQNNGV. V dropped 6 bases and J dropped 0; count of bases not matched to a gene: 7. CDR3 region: CASREAGVPSYEQYF. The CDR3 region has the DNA TGTGCCAGCAGAGAAGCGGGGGTCCCCTCCTACGAGCAGTACTTC.

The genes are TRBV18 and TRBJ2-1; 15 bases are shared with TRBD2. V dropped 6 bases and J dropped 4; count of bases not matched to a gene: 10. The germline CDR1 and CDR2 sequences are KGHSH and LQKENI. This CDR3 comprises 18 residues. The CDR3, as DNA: TGTGCCAGCTCGCGGACTAGCGGGAGGGCCGTTGTATACAATGAGCAGTTCTTC. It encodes CASSRTSGRAVVYNEQFF.

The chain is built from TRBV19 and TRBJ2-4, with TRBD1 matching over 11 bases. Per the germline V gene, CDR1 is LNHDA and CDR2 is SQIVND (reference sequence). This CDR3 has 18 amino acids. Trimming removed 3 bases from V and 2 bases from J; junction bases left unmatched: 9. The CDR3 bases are TGTGCCAGTAGTATGGGGGTTGGACAGGGGGCACCCAAAAACATTCAGTACTTC. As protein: CASSMGVGQGAPKNIQYF.

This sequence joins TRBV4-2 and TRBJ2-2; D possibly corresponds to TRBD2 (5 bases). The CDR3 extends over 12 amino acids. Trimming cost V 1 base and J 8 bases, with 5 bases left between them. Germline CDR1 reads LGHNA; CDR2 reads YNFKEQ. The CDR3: CASSQGGGELFF. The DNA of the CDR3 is TGTGCCAGCAGCCAAGGAGGGGGGGAGCTGTTTTTT.

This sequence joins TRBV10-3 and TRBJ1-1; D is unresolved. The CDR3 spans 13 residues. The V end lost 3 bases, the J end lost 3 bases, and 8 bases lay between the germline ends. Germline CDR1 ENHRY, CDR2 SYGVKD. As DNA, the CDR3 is TGTGCCATCAGTGACCGATGGGACACTGAAGCTTTCTTT. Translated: CAISDRWDTEAFF.

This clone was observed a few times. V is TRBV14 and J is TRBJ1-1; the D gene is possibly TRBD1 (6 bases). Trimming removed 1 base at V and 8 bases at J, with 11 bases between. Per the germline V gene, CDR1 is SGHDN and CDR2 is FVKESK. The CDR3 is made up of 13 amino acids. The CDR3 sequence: CASSQVRGQEAFF. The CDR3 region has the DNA TGTGCCAGCAGCCAAGTCCGAGGACAGGAAGCTTTCTTT.

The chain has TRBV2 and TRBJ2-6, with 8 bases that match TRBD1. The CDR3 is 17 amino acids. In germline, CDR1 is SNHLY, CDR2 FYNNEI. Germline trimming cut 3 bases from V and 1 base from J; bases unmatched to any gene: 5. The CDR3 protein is CASSDGRGRSGANVLTF. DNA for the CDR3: TGTGCCAGCAGTGACGGCAGGGGGCGATCTGGGGCCAACGTCCTGACTTTC.

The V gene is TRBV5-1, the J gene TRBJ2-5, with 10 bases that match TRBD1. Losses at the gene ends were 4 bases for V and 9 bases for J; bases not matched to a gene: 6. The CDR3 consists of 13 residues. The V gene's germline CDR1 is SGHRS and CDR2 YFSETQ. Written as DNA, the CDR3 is TGCGCCAGCAGCCGGGGACAGGGGAGGGCCCAGTACTTC. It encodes CASSRGQGRAQYF.

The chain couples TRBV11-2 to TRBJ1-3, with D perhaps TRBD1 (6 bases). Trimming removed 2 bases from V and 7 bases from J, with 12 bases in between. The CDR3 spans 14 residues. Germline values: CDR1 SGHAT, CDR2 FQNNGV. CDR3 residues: CASSLTGRTNTIYF. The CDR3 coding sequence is TGTGCCAGCAGCTTAACAGGGAGAACGAACACCATATATTTT.

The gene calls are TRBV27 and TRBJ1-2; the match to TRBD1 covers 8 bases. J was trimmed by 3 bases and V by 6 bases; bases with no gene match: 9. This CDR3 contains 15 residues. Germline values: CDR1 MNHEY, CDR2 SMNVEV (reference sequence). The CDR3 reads CASSLQGALYYGYTF. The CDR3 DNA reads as TGTGCCAGCAGCCTCCAGGGGGCGCTTTACTATGGCTACACCTTC.

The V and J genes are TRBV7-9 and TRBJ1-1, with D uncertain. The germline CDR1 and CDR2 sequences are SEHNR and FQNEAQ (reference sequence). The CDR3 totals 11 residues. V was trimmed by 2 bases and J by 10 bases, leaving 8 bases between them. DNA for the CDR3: TGTGCCAGCAGCTTAAGATCGGGAGCTTTCTTT. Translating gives CASSLRSGAFF. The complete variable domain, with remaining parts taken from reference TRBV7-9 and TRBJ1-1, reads DTGVSQNPRHKITKRGQNVTFRCDPISEHNRLYWYRQTLGQGPEFLTYFQNEAQLEKSRLLSDRFSAERPKGSFSTLEIQRTEQGDSAMYLCASSLRSGAFFGQGTRLTVV.

The DNA for the CDR3 is TGTGCCAGCAGTGAATCATGGGGGGCGGAGGCAGATACGCAGTATTTT. Amino acids: CASSESWGAEADTQYF. The chain has TRBV6-1 and TRBJ2-3, with D perhaps TRBD1 or TRBD2 (6 bases each). This CDR3 comprises 16 residues. Germline CDR1 MNHNS, CDR2 SASEGT. Trimming shortened V by 2 bases and J by 4 bases, and 16 bases separated the two germline ends.

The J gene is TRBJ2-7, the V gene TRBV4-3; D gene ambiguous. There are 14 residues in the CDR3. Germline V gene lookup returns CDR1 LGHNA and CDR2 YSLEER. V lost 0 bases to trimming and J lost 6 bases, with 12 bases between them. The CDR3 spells CASSQEQATGEQYF. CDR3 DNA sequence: TGCGCCAGCAGCCAAGAGCAGGCTACCGGCGAGCAGTACTTC.

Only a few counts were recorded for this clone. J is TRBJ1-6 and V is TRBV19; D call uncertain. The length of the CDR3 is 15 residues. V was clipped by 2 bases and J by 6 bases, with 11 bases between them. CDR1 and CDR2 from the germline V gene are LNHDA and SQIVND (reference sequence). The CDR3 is CASSISRLSNSPLHF. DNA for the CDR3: TGTGCCAGTAGTATAAGCCGACTCTCTAATTCACCCCTCCACTTT.

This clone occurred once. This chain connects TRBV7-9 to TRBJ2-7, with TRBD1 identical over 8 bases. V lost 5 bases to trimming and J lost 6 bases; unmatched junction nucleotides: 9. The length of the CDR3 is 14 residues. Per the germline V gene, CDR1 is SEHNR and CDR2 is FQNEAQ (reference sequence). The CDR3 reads CASSLIQGASEQYF. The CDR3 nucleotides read TGTGCCAGCAGCCTGATCCAGGGGGCCAGCGAGCAGTACTTC. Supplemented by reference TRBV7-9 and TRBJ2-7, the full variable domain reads DTGVSQNPRHKITKRGQNVTFRCDPISEHNRLYWYRQTLGQGPEFLTYFQNEAQLEKSRLLSDRFSAERPKGSFSTLEIQRTEQGDSAMYLCASSLIQGASEQYFGPGTRLTVT.

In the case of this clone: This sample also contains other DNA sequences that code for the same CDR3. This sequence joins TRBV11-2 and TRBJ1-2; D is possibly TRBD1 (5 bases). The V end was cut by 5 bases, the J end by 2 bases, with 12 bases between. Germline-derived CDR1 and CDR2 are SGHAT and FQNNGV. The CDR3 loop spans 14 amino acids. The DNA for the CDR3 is TGTGCCAGCAGCCCCGGGACGGGGAACTATGGCTACACCTTC. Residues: CASSPGTGNYGYTF.

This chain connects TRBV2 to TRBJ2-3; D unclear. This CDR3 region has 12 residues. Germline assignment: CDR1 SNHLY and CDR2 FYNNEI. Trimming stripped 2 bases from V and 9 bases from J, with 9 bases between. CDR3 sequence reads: CASSESLLTQYF. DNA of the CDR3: TGTGCCAGCAGTGAATCCCTATTAACGCAGTATTTT.

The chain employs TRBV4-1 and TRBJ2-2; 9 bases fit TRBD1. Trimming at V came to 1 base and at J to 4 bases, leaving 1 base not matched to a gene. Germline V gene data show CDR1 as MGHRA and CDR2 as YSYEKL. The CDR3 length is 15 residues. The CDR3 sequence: CASSQGTGVTGELFF. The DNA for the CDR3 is TGCGCCAGCAGCCAAGGGACAGGGGTCACCGGGGAGCTGTTTTTT.

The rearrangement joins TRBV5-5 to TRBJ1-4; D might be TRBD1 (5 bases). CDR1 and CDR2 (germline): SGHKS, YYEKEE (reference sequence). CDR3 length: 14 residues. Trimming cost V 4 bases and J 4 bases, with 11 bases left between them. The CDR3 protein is CASSPGAINEKLFF. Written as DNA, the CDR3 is TGTGCCAGCAGCCCCGGGGCCATTAATGAAAAACTGTTTTTT.

The CDR3 reads CASSPSTLTGELFF. The CDR3 DNA follows: TGCGCCAGCAGCCCGTCAACGCTGACCGGGGAGCTGTTTTTT. The J gene is TRBJ2-2, the V gene TRBV5-1; D not resolved. V was trimmed by 4 bases and J by 5 bases, leaving 12 bases between them. CDR3 length equals 14 residues. CDR1 and CDR2 (germline): SGHRS, YFSETQ.